This TCR beta chain was sequenced during a study of Ad26.COV2.S vaccination and SARS-CoV-2 variants. Study-wide findings and caveats: Participants in the vaccine arm had higher spike-specific TCR breadth; placebo recipients had lower.

The CDR3 sequence is 13 residues long. CDR1 is SGHAT, CDR2 FQNNGV, per germline. The germline V and J ends were trimmed by 2 bases and 6 bases, with 10 bases remaining between them. A remark on this clone: No antigen is known for it.

Treatment described: around 19 received Ad26.COV2.S at low or high dose, single or two shots; roughly five received placebo; per-sample allocation not given. The study sampled participants on day 63 after the first vaccine or placebo injection. Assay: immunoSEQ multiplex PCR; the TCRdb copy retains only in-frame clones and omits some. The profile shows hundreds of thousands of clones, approximately 92% of them singletons. The chain has TRBV11-2 and TRBJ1-1, with D uncertain. The sample was peripheral blood, taken in a trial of Ad26.COV2.S vaccine versus placebo. The sequence came from a person aged 18-65 years who received the Ad26.COV2.S COVID-19 vaccine or a placebo. The chain's CDR3 is CASSLSGFSEAFF. The CDR3 coding sequence is TGTGCCAGCAGCTTATCTGGTTTCTCTGAAGCTTTCTTT. Based on the CDR3 plus reference TRBV11-2 and TRBJ1-1, the full variable domain is EAGVAQSPRYKIIEKRQSVAFWCNPISGHATLYWYQQILGQGPKLLIQFQNNGVVDDSQLPKDRFSAERLKGVDSTLKIQPAKLEDSAVYLCASSLSGFSEAFFGQGTRLTVV.